This T cell receptor (beta chain) stems from a study of a mutant IDH1 vaccine in newly diagnosed glioma. Study as a whole: Those enrolled had earlier been treated with radiotherapy, temozolomide, or both, mostly both. Broader study findings: Alterations occurring in top peripheral T cell clonotypes seemed unrelated to pseudoprogression. Altogether, 93.3% of patients exhibited vaccine-induced immune responses.

Remarks on this clone: Its antigen is as yet unknown. Relative to the germline gene, one junction end is altered; a read error may explain this.

Time point denoted: week 23, last vaccination. Each dose of the vaccine consisted of 300 ug of mutant IDH1 20-mer peptide, with topical imiquimod. The length of the CDR3 is 14 residues. Looked up from germline, CDR1 is SGHRS and CDR2 is YFSETQ. Profiling relied on immunoSEQ multiplex PCR, and the TCRdb table lists in-frame clones only, not all of them. The sample carries some 27,000 clones, roughly 80% recorded once. The chain uses TRBV5-1 and TRBJ1-2; tentative D call: TRBD1 (5 bases). This TCR was sampled from a young woman with glioma. The sequencing here drew on PBMCs, taken from a glioma patient whose treatment included an IDH1 peptide vaccine. The CDR3 spells CASGLDDSIYGYTF. CDR3 nucleotide sequence: TGCGCCAGCGGCTTGGATGACAGTATTTATGGCTACACCTTC.